Each of the 16 T cell receptor beta chains below was sequenced from the same sample in a study of shared clonotypes between healthy human individuals (dated by TCRdb to 2020 to 2021). Library preparation used the immunoSEQ multiplex PCR assay. TCRdb carries this immuneACCESS record with in-frame sequences only. Its versions omit some clonotypes, under half of them owing to an unresolved V gene in the studies checked, with the rest unexplained. Within this sample are more than 150,000 clones, with about 68% of them counted one time only. Clones ranked in the top ten supply less than 11% of the sample. The sample consisted of memory CD4+ T cells sorted from blood. The cell subset or site tag for this specimen amounts to: CD45RA-negative fraction. Receptor source: a man aged 25-45 years in good health.

J is TRBJ2-3 and V is TRBV5-1; D is perhaps TRBD2 (6 bases). Trimming took 0 bases from V and 2 from J, leaving 13 bases between them. The germline CDR1 and CDR2 sequences are SGHRS and YFSETQ. There are 16 residues in the CDR3. This chain's CDR3 is CASSLGIAAATDTQYF. DNA of the CDR3: TGCGCCAGCAGCTTGGGAATAGCGGCAGCCACAGATACGCAGTATTTT.

This chain uses TRBV18 with TRBJ2-1, with D perhaps TRBD1 or TRBD2 (5 bases each). The germline V gene has CDR1 KGHSH and CDR2 LQKENI. V was cut by 0 bases and J by 3 bases, with 12 bases left in between. The CDR3 runs 16 residues. The CDR3 here is CASSPPGVPNYNEQFF. The CDR3 coding sequence is TGTGCCAGCTCACCACCGGGGGTGCCGAACTACAATGAGCAGTTCTTC.

The gene calls are TRBV6-1 and TRBJ1-1; D not resolved. V lost 5 bases and J lost 2, with 15 bases in between. Germline V CDR1 and CDR2: MNHNS, SASEGT. The CDR3 contains 15 residues. This CDR3 reads CASSSNMDPNTEAFF. The CDR3 nucleotides are TGTGCCAGCAGTTCAAACATGGACCCTAACACTGAAGCTTTCTTT.

The chain uses TRBV4-2 and TRBJ2-2; 8 bases are a match to TRBD2. Unmatched junction bases numbered 10, after V lost 4 bases and J lost 0 bases. This CDR3 has 18 residues. Germline V gene lookup returns CDR1 LGHNA and CDR2 YNFKEQ. CDR3 protein: CASSLAPLAETNTGELFF. The CDR3 nucleotides read TGTGCCAGCAGCCTCGCCCCACTAGCGGAGACGAACACCGGGGAGCTGTTTTTT.

The rearrangement links TRBV27 to TRBJ2-3, with a tentative D call TRBD1 (5 bases). In germline, CDR1 is MNHEY, CDR2 SMNVEV (reference sequence). The V end lost 8 bases, the J end lost 2 bases, and 17 bases lay between the germline ends. The CDR3 has 15 amino acids. CDR3 nucleotides: TGTGCCAGCGGAAGGACACAGGCGTACACAGATACGCAGTATTTT. Translating it yields CASGRTQAYTDTQYF.

This clone was observed a few times. V is TRBV10-2 and J is TRBJ1-2; no firm D call. The V end lost 2 bases, the J end lost 7 bases, and 11 bases lay between the germline ends. The CDR3 spans 13 residues. Germline V gene data show CDR1 as WSHSY and CDR2 as SAAADI. The chain's CDR3 is CASSEIQEGGYTF. CDR3 nucleotide sequence: TGCGCCAGCAGTGAGATCCAGGAGGGTGGCTACACCTTC.

This clone has only a few counts. The CDR3 protein is CSVEQNYGYTF. For the CDR3, the DNA is TGCAGCGTTGAACAAAACTATGGCTACACCTTC. This chain joins TRBV29-1 and TRBJ1-2; D unclear. V dropped 2 bases and J dropped 2 bases, with 3 bases sitting between them. Germline V gene lookup returns CDR1 SQVTM and CDR2 ANQGSEA. This CDR3 spans 11 amino acids.

The CDR3 region has the DNA TGTGCCAGCAGTGTGACTAGCGGGAGGTACGAGCAGTACTTC. Its translation is CASSVTSGRYEQYF. The chain carries TRBV9 and TRBJ2-7, with 13 bases lining up with TRBD2. The CDR3 is made up of 14 amino acids. After removal of 5 bases from V and 4 bases from J, the junction contained 3 bases not matched to a gene. Germline loops: CDR1 SGDLS, CDR2 YYNGEE.

This clone was found a few times. The J gene is TRBJ2-7, the V gene TRBV5-8; possibly TRBD1 for D (6 bases). The CDR3 has 16 residues. Germline V gene sequence: CDR1 SGHTS, CDR2 YDEGEE. With 2 bases removed from V and 1 base from J, the gap between germline ends came to 16 bases. The CDR3 sequence is CASSLGLPDSSYEQYF. DNA for the CDR3: TGTGCCAGCAGCTTAGGGCTCCCGGACAGTTCCTACGAGCAGTACTTC.

The chain combines TRBV11-2 with TRBJ2-7; a possible D gene is TRBD2 (5 bases). Between the trimmed V and J ends, which lost 0 bases and 3 bases, there was a span of 24 bases. Per the germline V gene, CDR1 is SGHAT and CDR2 is FQNNGV. The CDR3 is 19 amino acids. CDR3 in amino acids: CASSLEHGIALYPYYEQYF. CDR3 in DNA: TGTGCCAGCAGCTTAGAACACGGGATCGCTCTATATCCTTACTACGAGCAGTACTTC.

Comment on this clone: This same CDR3 is encoded by further DNA sequences in the sample. J is TRBJ2-3 and V is TRBV18; D unclear. The V and J ends lost 0 bases and 0 bases respectively, with 1 base between them. Germline CDR1 KGHSH, CDR2 LQKENI. The CDR3 totals 13 residues. CDR3 nucleotides: TGTGCCAGCTCACCACCAAGCACAGATACGCAGTATTTT. Translation: CASSPPSTDTQYF.

In its sample, this clone was seen once. V is TRBV28 and J is TRBJ2-6; D gene ambiguous. From germline, CDR1 is MDHEN and CDR2 SYDVKM. The CDR3 loop spans 15 amino acids. The V end lost 6 bases, the J end lost 0 bases, and 9 bases lay between the germline ends. CDR3 DNA: TGTGCCAGCAGCAAAACCTTCTCTGGGGCCAACGTCCTGACTTTC. This translates into CASSKTFSGANVLTF. Full variable domain (remainder filled in from reference TRBV28 and TRBJ2-6): DVKVTQSSRYLVKRTGEKVFLECVQDMDHENMFWYRQDPGLGLRLIYFSYDVKMKEKGDIPEGYSVSREKKERFSLILESASTNQTSMYLCASSKTFSGANVLTFGAGSRLTVL.

The rearrangement links TRBV6-5 to TRBJ2-7; TRBD2 agrees at 9 bases. The CDR3 extends over 15 amino acids. With 0 bases clipped from V and 4 bases from J, the junction kept 4 bases outside the gene matches. CDR1 is MNHEY, CDR2 SVGAGI, per germline. The DNA of the CDR3 is TGTGCCAGCAGTTACTCGCCTAGCGGGATTTACGAGCAGTACTTC. Residues: CASSYSPSGIYEQYF.

The rearrangement joins TRBV4-2 to TRBJ1-1; D perhaps matches TRBD1 (6 bases). Between the trimmed V and J ends, which lost 1 base and 3 bases, there was a span of 21 bases. The CDR3 consists of 18 residues. CDR1 and CDR2 from the germline V gene are LGHNA and YNFKEQ. The CDR3 is CASSQGAGGRGSDTEAFF. The CDR3 DNA reads as TGTGCCAGCAGCCAAGGGGCGGGAGGCAGGGGCAGTGACACTGAAGCTTTCTTT.

V and J are TRBV5-4 and TRBJ2-5; 9 nucleotides agree with TRBD2. CDR1 is SGHNT and CDR2 is YYREEE in the germline V gene (reference sequence). Trimming took 5 bases from V and 2 from J; bases not matched to a gene: 10. The CDR3 runs 16 residues. The CDR3 spells CASRSIAGDRQETQYF. CDR3 nucleotide sequence: TGTGCCAGCAGATCTATAGCGGGAGATAGGCAAGAGACCCAGTACTTC.

This clone has only one observation. This sequence joins TRBV15 and TRBJ2-5; 7 nucleotides match TRBD1. The trim removed 6 bases at V and 5 bases at J, leaving 6 bases unmatched. The germline CDR1 and CDR2 sequences are LNHNV and YYDKDF (reference sequence). There are 13 residues in the CDR3. CDR3 in DNA: TGTGCCACCAGAAGGGACAGAATGGAGACCCAGTACTTC. Translation gives CATRRDRMETQYF. Supplemented by reference TRBV15 and TRBJ2-5, the full variable domain reads DAMVIQNPRYQVTQFGKPVTLSCSQTLNHNVMYWYQQKSSQAPKLLFHYYDKDFNNEADTPDNFQSRRPNTSFCFLDIRSPGLGDTAMYLCATRRDRMETQYFGPGTRLLVL.